These 5 T cell receptor beta chains were all obtained from the same sample, sequenced in a study of CD8+ T cells in alopecia areata. Extracted RNA was reverse transcribed, and the resulting cDNA served as sequencing template. Sequencing was performed with immunoSEQ multiplex PCR; in TCRdb, only in-frame clones are kept and a portion is missing. In the table there are around 190,000 clones, around 50% of which are singletons. Material for sequencing was CD8+ T cells sorted from blood. All receptors come from a human donor in good health.

The CDR3 sequence: CASTNGRGLKPTEAFF. CDR3 nucleotides: TGCGCCAGCACCAACGGAAGGGGGCTAAAGCCCACTGAAGCTTTCTTT. The V gene is TRBV5-1, the J gene TRBJ1-1; 7 bases align to TRBD1. The CDR3 has 16 residues. Per the germline V gene, CDR1 is SGHRS and CDR2 is YFSETQ. V gave up 6 bases and J gave up 4 bases; unmatched junction bases: 15.

The V gene is TRBV29-1, the J gene TRBJ1-4; D not resolved. V lost 6 bases and J lost 8, with 10 bases in between. Germline CDR1 reads SQVTM; CDR2 reads ANQGSEA. This CDR3 has 11 amino acids. The CDR3 DNA sequence: TGCAGCGTCTCCGGTAGGGAAAAACTGTTTTTT. As protein: CSVSGREKLFF.

Turning to this clone: Other nucleotide sequences in the sample specify the same CDR3. The chain is built from TRBV27 and TRBJ2-7, with D perhaps assigned TRBD1 or TRBD2 (5 bases each). The CDR3 contains 15 residues. CDR1 and CDR2 (germline): MNHEY, SMNVEV (reference sequence). Trimming shortened V by 6 bases and J by 4 bases, and 19 bases separated the two germline ends. CDR3 protein: CASSGTGYSKYEQYF. In nucleotides, the CDR3 is TGTGCCAGCAGCGGGACGGGGTATTCGAAATACGAGCAGTACTTC.

V gene TRBV19 combines with J gene TRBJ1-6; no reliable D call. Germline CDR1 reads LNHDA; CDR2 reads SQIVND (reference sequence). The V gene lost 3 bases and the J gene lost 6 bases, with 15 bases spanning the gap. CDR3 length: 16 residues. The DNA of the CDR3 is TGTGCCAGTAGTATCACGTCTGGGGTGGCTAATTCACCCCTCCACTTT. Amino acids: CASSITSGVANSPLHF.

The CDR3 sequence: CASSPTGREYYGYTF. In DNA form, the CDR3 reads TGTGCCAGCAGCCCGACGGGAAGGGAATACTATGGCTACACCTTC. The V and J genes are TRBV7-6 and TRBJ1-2; D is ambiguous. V lost 5 bases and J 3 bases, leaving 16 bases between the germline ends. The CDR3 has 15 amino acids. Germline CDR1 reads SGHVS; CDR2 reads FNYEAQ.